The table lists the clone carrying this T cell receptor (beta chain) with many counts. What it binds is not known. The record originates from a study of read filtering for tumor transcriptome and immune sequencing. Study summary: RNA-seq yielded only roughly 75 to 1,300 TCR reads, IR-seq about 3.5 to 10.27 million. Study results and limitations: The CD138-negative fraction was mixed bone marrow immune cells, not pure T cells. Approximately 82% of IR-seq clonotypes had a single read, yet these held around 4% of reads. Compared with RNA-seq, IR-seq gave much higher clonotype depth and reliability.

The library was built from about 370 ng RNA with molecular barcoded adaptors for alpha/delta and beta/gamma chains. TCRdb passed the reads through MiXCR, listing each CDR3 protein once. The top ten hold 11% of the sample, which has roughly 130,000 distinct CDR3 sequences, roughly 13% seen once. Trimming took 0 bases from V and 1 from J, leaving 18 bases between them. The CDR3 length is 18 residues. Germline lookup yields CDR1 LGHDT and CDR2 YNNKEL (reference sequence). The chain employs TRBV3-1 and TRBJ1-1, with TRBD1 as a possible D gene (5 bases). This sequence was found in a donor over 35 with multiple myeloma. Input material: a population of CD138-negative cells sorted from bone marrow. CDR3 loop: CASSQDRRDRDPNTEAFF. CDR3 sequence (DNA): TGTGCCAGCAGCCAAGATCGTAGAGACAGAGATCCGAACACTGAAGCTTTCTTT.